Reported below is one T cell receptor beta chain. Its antigen target is currently unknown. No clone much larger than this one lies a single base away; base qualities are absent. This entry belongs to a study of T cell changes during pregnancy in multiple sclerosis (dated by TCRdb to about 2019). For the study in its entirety: Changes in the T cell repertoire over the course of pregnancy were examined in this study in women with multiple sclerosis.

The trim is 0 bases for V and 0 bases for J, with a gap of 12 bases between the germline ends. The CDR3 starts with the cysteine, ends with the phenylalanine, and has 16 residues. Only the CDR3 region is kept as DNA, spanning 48 bases read in frame from base 1. Based on the germline V gene, the CDR1 and CDR2 sequences are SGHRS and YFSETQ. The library was made by the immunoSEQ multiplex PCR assay. TCRdb retrieved this table from immuneACCESS and kept in-frame rearrangements only. Not all clones are present; in checked studies, unresolved V genes account for under half, and no reason is known for the remainder. The sample table holds 33,000 or so clones, of which about nine tenths were seen once. Roughly 5.7% of the sample rests with the top ten.

This sequence uses TRBV5-1 and TRBJ1-1; no D gene can be assigned with confidence. The receptor's source is a female donor in good health, enrolled as a control in a pregnancy study. This specimen consisted of peripheral blood, obtained in the third trimester of pregnancy. The CDR3 loop reads CASSLVVAGLNTEAFF. The nucleotide sequence is given as TGCGCCAGCAGCTTGGTCGTGGCAGGCCTGAACACTGAAGCTTTCTTT.